One and the same sample provided the 30 T cell receptor beta chains below, sequenced in a study of blood T cell repertoires in COVID-19. Profiled with immunoSEQ multiplex PCR; TCRdb holds only in-frame clones, not every one. The sample has hundreds of thousands of clones; over 75% are singletons. Sequencing was done on a sample of PBMCs or T cells enriched from blood (not recorded which). The receptor set was obtained from a young man who had recovered from COVID-19.

This chain uses TRBV10-3 with TRBJ2-1; TRBD2 matches at 9 bases. The CDR3 has 13 residues. V was clipped by 10 bases and J by 5 bases; unmatched bases: 6. The germline V gene has CDR1 ENHRY and CDR2 SYGVKD. The DNA for the CDR3 is TGTGCCACCCTAGCGGGGTTCCACAATGAGCAGTTCTTC. This encodes CATLAGFHNEQFF.

The chain couples TRBV18 to TRBJ2-1; weak D call: TRBD2 (6 bases). The CDR3 covers 15 residues. Germline V gives CDR1 KGHSH, CDR2 LQKENI. The V gene lost 3 bases and the J gene lost 3 bases, with 12 bases spanning the gap. In DNA form, the CDR3 reads TGTGCCAGCTCACCCGGCGGGGATTACTACAATGAGCAGTTCTTC. This sequence encodes CASSPGGDYYNEQFF. Full variable domain (missing parts from reference TRBV18 and TRBJ2-1): NAGVMQNPRHLVRRRGQEARLRCSPMKGHSHVYWYRQLPEEGLKFMVYLQKENIIDESGMPKERFSAEFPKEGPSILRIQQVVRGDSAAYFCASSPGGDYYNEQFFGPGTRLTVL.

This clone was found once. The genes are TRBV28 and TRBJ1-1, with TRBD1 identical over 7 bases. The trim removed 6 bases at V and 1 base at J, leaving 5 bases unmatched. This CDR3 has 14 amino acids. Germline loops: CDR1 MDHEN, CDR2 SYDVKM. The CDR3: CASRSGQANTEAFF. CDR3 coding DNA: TGTGCCAGCAGATCCGGACAGGCGAACACTGAAGCTTTCTTT.

This clone was counted a single time. J is TRBJ2-3 and V is TRBV5-6; tentatively, D is TRBD1 (5 bases). V was cut by 1 base and J by 3 bases, with 6 bases left in between. The germline gives CDR1 SGHDT, CDR2 YYEEEE. The CDR3 has 13 amino acids. CDR3 sequence: CASSLRGTDTQYF. The CDR3 nucleotides read TGTGCCAGCAGCTTGAGGGGAACAGATACGCAGTATTTT.

This clone came up a few times. The gene calls are TRBV11-2 and TRBJ2-7; 9 positions agree with TRBD1. CDR1 is SGHAT, CDR2 FQNNGV, per germline. This CDR3 region has 15 residues. The J segment lost 2 bases and the V segment lost 5 bases, leaving 7 bases of the junction unmatched. The CDR3 is CASSHKRTGAYEQYF. CDR3 sequence (DNA): TGTGCCAGCAGCCACAAGAGGACAGGGGCCTACGAGCAGTACTTC. The whole variable domain, filled in from reference TRBV11-2 and TRBJ2-7, reads EAGVAQSPRYKIIEKRQSVAFWCNPISGHATLYWYQQILGQGPKLLIQFQNNGVVDDSQLPKDRFSAERLKGVDSTLKIQPAKLEDSAVYLCASSHKRTGAYEQYFGPGTRLTVT.

This chain links TRBV15 with TRBJ1-2; 8 bases map to TRBD1. CDR1 and CDR2 from the germline V gene are LNHNV and YYDKDF (reference sequence). J gave up 7 bases and V 3 bases, and 7 bases lay outside the gene matches. CDR3 length: 14 amino acids. The CDR3 DNA follows: TGTGCCACCAGCAGGGCAGGGGGCTTCAGTGGCTACACCTTC. Amino acid sequence: CATSRAGGFSGYTF.

A few counts support this clone. The chain employs TRBV7-9 and TRBJ2-3, with D uncertain. CDR3 length: 13 residues. Trimming shortened V by 2 bases and J by 2 bases, and 5 bases separated the two germline ends. Germline CDR1 reads SEHNR; CDR2 reads FQNEAQ (reference sequence). CDR3 nucleotides: TGTGCCAGCAGCTTAATAGCCACAGATACGCAGTATTTT. Protein: CASSLIATDTQYF.

The rearrangement joins TRBV2 to TRBJ2-7, with D possibly TRBD2 on 6 matching bases. In germline, CDR1 is SNHLY, CDR2 FYNNEI. The CDR3 runs 17 residues. V was cut by 2 bases and J by 3 bases, with 20 bases left in between. CDR3 residues: CASSEWLGLASDYEQYF. The CDR3 coding sequence is TGTGCCAGCAGTGAATGGTTAGGGCTAGCGAGCGACTACGAGCAGTACTTC.

The DNA of the CDR3 is TGTGCCAGCAGCTTGTACATTCCCTACGAGCAGTACTTC. Protein sequence: CASSLYIPYEQYF. The rearrangement links TRBV5-6 to TRBJ2-7, with D unclear. The germline CDR1 and CDR2 sequences are SGHDT and YYEEEE. The V end was cut by 1 base, the J end by 2 bases, with 7 bases between. The CDR3 runs 13 residues. The variable domain in full, with the rest retrieved from reference TRBV5-6 and TRBJ2-7, is DAGVTQSPTHLIKTRGQQVTLRCSPKSGHDTVSWYQQALGQGPQFIFQYYEEEERQRGNFPDRFSGHQFPNYSSELNVNALLLGDSALYLCASSLYIPYEQYFGPGTRLTVT.

This rearrangement joins TRBV14 to TRBJ2-3, with 8 bases aligning to TRBD2. The germline V gene encodes CDR1 SGHDN and CDR2 FVKESK. V trimming: 3 bases; J trimming: 4 bases; junction bases outside the gene matches: 6. The CDR3 is 15 residues long. CDR3 nucleotides: TGTGCCAGCAGCCAGAGGACTAGCTGGGCAGATACGCAGTATTTT. The encoded protein is CASSQRTSWADTQYF.

This clone showed up just once. V and J are TRBV5-1 and TRBJ2-2; D uncertain. Trimming pared 0 bases from V and 2 bases from J, leaving 8 bases between. Germline loops: CDR1 SGHRS, CDR2 YFSETQ. This CDR3 is built from 15 residues. In DNA form, the CDR3 reads TGCGCCAGCAGCTTGGTGGCCTTTAACACCGGGGAGCTGTTTTTT. Protein: CASSLVAFNTGELFF. Full variable domain (rest looked up from reference TRBV5-1 and TRBJ2-2): KAGVTQTPRYLIKTRGQQVTLSCSPISGHRSVSWYQQTPGQGLQFLFEYFSETQRNKGNFPGRFSGRQFSNSRSEMNVSTLELGDSALYLCASSLVAFNTGELFFGEGSRLTVL.

The J gene is TRBJ2-2, the V gene TRBV7-2, with TRBD2 matching over 7 bases. The junction had 8 bases not matched to a gene; V was cut back by 2 bases and J by 2 bases. CDR1 and CDR2 from the germline V gene are SGHTA and FQGNSA. The CDR3 spans 17 residues. The CDR3 loop is CASSLKFGTTNTGELFF. The CDR3 coding sequence is TGTGCCAGCAGCTTAAAGTTCGGGACTACTAACACCGGGGAGCTGTTTTTT. Based on the CDR3 plus reference TRBV7-2 and TRBJ2-2, the full variable domain is GAGVSQSPSNKVTEKGKDVELRCDPISGHTALYWYRQSLGQGLEFLIYFQGNSAPDKSGLPSDRFSAERTGGSVSTLTIQRTQQEDSAVYLCASSLKFGTTNTGELFFGEGSRLTVL.

The V and J genes are TRBV7-6 and TRBJ1-1; D call uncertain. The CDR3 covers 13 residues. Trimming pared 5 bases from V and 1 base from J, leaving 8 bases between. Germline V lookup: CDR1 SGHVS, CDR2 FNYEAQ. This CDR3 is CASSVNKNTEAFF. The DNA of the CDR3 is TGTGCCAGCAGCGTTAATAAGAACACTGAAGCTTTCTTT.

J is TRBJ2-7 and V is TRBV9, with a possible D match to TRBD1 (7 bases). Deletions cut 0 bases from V and 3 bases from J, with 13 bases between. The CDR3 contains 15 residues. In germline, CDR1 is SGDLS, CDR2 YYNGEE. The chain's CDR3 is CASSVAPRGDYEQYF. The CDR3 DNA sequence: TGTGCCAGCAGCGTAGCCCCCAGGGGGGACTACGAGCAGTACTTC.

This clone was detected a few times. V gene TRBV5-1 combines with J gene TRBJ2-7; 8 nucleotides line up with TRBD2. The CDR3 spans 13 residues. Germline-derived CDR1 and CDR2 are SGHRS and YFSETQ. The trim removed 2 bases at V and 5 bases at J, leaving 3 bases unmatched. CDR3 residues: CASSLTGRDEQYF. Written as DNA, the CDR3 is TGCGCCAGCAGCTTAACCGGGAGGGACGAGCAGTACTTC.

This chain links TRBV2 with TRBJ2-7, with TRBD1 identical over 7 bases. Germline V CDR1 and CDR2: SNHLY, FYNNEI. The CDR3 contains 15 residues. V was clipped by 6 bases and J by 3 bases; unmatched bases: 11. CDR3 coding DNA: TGTGCCAGCAGCGATGGGACAGTCAAACTCTACGAGCAGTACTTC. It translates to CASSDGTVKLYEQYF.

This chain's CDR3 is CASSVTAGKETQYF. The CDR3 DNA is TGTGCCAGCAGCGTTACGGCGGGGAAAGAGACCCAGTACTTC. The rearrangement joins TRBV9 to TRBJ2-5; D may be TRBD2 (6 bases). CDR1 and CDR2 from the germline V gene are SGDLS and YYNGEE. Trimming stripped 2 bases from V and 3 bases from J, with 11 bases between. This CDR3 is built from 14 residues.

This chain links TRBV11-2 with TRBJ2-5; D is unresolved. CDR1 and CDR2 from the germline V gene are SGHAT and FQNNGV. This CDR3 spans 15 amino acids. The V end lost 5 bases, the J end lost 0 bases, and 13 bases lay between the germline ends. The CDR3 DNA reads as TGTGCCAGCAGCGCGAGTCCCGGGTACCAAGAGACCCAGTACTTC. Translated, it gives CASSASPGYQETQYF.

CDR3 sequence reads: CASSYSGQLYEQYF. CDR3 nucleotides: TGTGCCAGCAGTTACTCGGGACAGCTCTACGAGCAGTACTTC. The rearrangement links TRBV6-5 to TRBJ2-7, with TRBD1 matching 7 bases. The CDR3 is 14 amino acids. Germline CDR1 and CDR2: MNHEY and SVGAGI. V was pared by 0 bases and J by 3 bases, with 2 bases of the junction left unmatched.

The CDR3: CASSISGLADSYEQYF. Here the CDR3 DNA reads TGTGCCAGTAGTATCTCTGGCCTAGCGGACTCCTACGAGCAGTACTTC. This chain links TRBV19 with TRBJ2-7; 7 bases are shared with TRBD2. The CDR3 contains 16 residues. Germline-derived CDR1 and CDR2 are LNHDA and SQIVND (reference sequence). V lost 3 bases, J lost 0 bases, and 8 bases stayed unmatched. Based on the CDR3 plus reference TRBV19 and TRBJ2-7, the full variable domain is DGGITQSPKYLFRKEGQNVTLSCEQNLNHDAMYWYRQDPGQGLRLIYYSQIVNDFQKGDIAEGYSVSREKKESFPLTVTSAQKNPTAFYLCASSISGLADSYEQYFGPGTRLTVT.

This clone has only a few counts. The V call is TRBV30, the J call TRBJ1-6; a weak D match, TRBD1 (6 bases). Deletions cut 1 base from V and 9 bases from J, with 16 bases between. Germline V gene sequence: CDR1 GTSNPN, CDR2 SVGIG (reference sequence). The CDR3 length is 15 residues. In DNA form, the CDR3 reads TGTGCCTGGAGTGGGTGGGGGCAGGGAAGTTCACCCCTCCACTTT. Protein sequence: CAWSGWGQGSSPLHF.

The V and J genes are TRBV5-4 and TRBJ1-1, with 9 bases aligning to TRBD1. The V gene end was trimmed by 4 bases and the J gene end by 0 bases; junction bases not matched to a gene: 4. CDR3 length: 15 residues. Per the germline V gene, CDR1 is SGHNT and CDR2 is YYREEE (reference sequence). DNA of the CDR3: TGTGCCAGCAGCCGACAGGGGGGGATGAACACTGAAGCTTTCTTT. This translates into CASSRQGGMNTEAFF.

CDR3 protein: CASSSRTGHVNSPLHF. The CDR3 coding sequence is TGTGCCAGCAGCTCACGGACAGGGCATGTTAATTCACCCCTCCACTTT. The chain has TRBV11-2 and TRBJ1-6; 8 bases are a match to TRBD1. The V gene end was trimmed by 4 bases and the J gene end by 6 bases; junction bases not matched to a gene: 8. Per germline, CDR1 SGHAT and CDR2 FQNNGV. The CDR3 consists of 16 residues.

The genes are TRBV2 and TRBJ1-3; 8 bases are shared with TRBD1. Germline-derived CDR1 and CDR2 are SNHLY and FYNNEI. V shed 4 bases and J 4 bases; nucleotides not matched to a gene: 0. The length of the CDR3 is 13 residues. The CDR3 sequence is CASSGDRGNTIYF. The CDR3 nucleotides read TGTGCCAGCAGTGGGGACAGGGGAAACACCATATATTTT.

V usage is TRBV19 and J usage is TRBJ1-5; D possibly corresponds to TRBD1 (5 bases). The CDR3 is made up of 13 amino acids. The ends were cut back, 6 bases at V and 4 bases at J, with 10 bases in the middle. Germline loops: CDR1 LNHDA, CDR2 SQIVND (reference sequence). CDR3 nucleotide sequence: TGTGCCAGTAGCGATAAGGGGAATCAGCCCCAGCATTTT. This translates into CASSDKGNQPQHF.

V usage is TRBV18 and J usage is TRBJ1-6, with D possibly being TRBD1 (6 bases). Germline V CDR1 and CDR2: KGHSH, LQKENI. This CDR3 region has 15 residues. The ends were cut back, 4 bases at V and 5 bases at J, with 12 bases in the middle. The CDR3 nucleotides are TGTGCCAGCTCACTGACAGGCCGGAATAATTCACCCCTCCACTTT. Translated, it gives CASSLTGRNNSPLHF.

The DNA of the CDR3 is TGTGCCAGCAGTTACCGGGTAGCCTATCAGCCCCAGCATTTT. Translating it yields CASSYRVAYQPQHF. The chain joins TRBV28 to TRBJ1-5; no clear D. This CDR3 region has 14 residues. CDR1 and CDR2 (germline): MDHEN, SYDVKM. V shed 4 bases and J shed 5 bases, with 12 bases lying between them.

This clone has only one observation. The CDR3 DNA is TGCGCCAGCAGTTTACAGGGCGAGCAGTACTTC. This encodes CASSLQGEQYF. The chain has TRBV5-1 and TRBJ2-7, with a tentative D call TRBD1 (6 bases). In germline, CDR1 is SGHRS, CDR2 YFSETQ. Trimming removed 5 bases from V and 6 bases from J, with 9 bases in between. The CDR3 sequence is 11 residues long. The full variable domain, completed using reference TRBV5-1 and TRBJ2-7, is KAGVTQTPRYLIKTRGQQVTLSCSPISGHRSVSWYQQTPGQGLQFLFEYFSETQRNKGNFPGRFSGRQFSNSRSEMNVSTLELGDSALYLCASSLQGEQYFGPGTRLTVT.

The chain has TRBV7-6 and TRBJ2-1; possible D gene TRBD2, 6 bases. This CDR3 spans 15 amino acids. Germline V lookup: CDR1 SGHVS, CDR2 FNYEAQ. The V end was cut by 1 base, the J end by 1 base, with 8 bases between. CDR3 nucleotide sequence: TGTGCCAGCAGCTTAGGGACTAATTCCTACAATGAGCAGTTCTTC. Its protein product is CASSLGTNSYNEQFF.

V is TRBV19 and J is TRBJ1-2; TRBD1 might be the D (6 bases). V lost 7 bases and J lost 4, with 19 bases in between. This CDR3 comprises 15 residues. Germline V gives CDR1 LNHDA, CDR2 SQIVND (reference sequence). CDR3 sequence (DNA): TGTGCCAGTACCTCACAGGGATTATTGATCTATGGCTACACCTTC. It translates to CASTSQGLLIYGYTF. Drawing the rest from reference TRBV19 and TRBJ1-2, the complete variable domain is DGGITQSPKYLFRKEGQNVTLSCEQNLNHDAMYWYRQDPGQGLRLIYYSQIVNDFQKGDIAEGYSVSREKKESFPLTVTSAQKNPTAFYLCASTSQGLLIYGYTFGSGTRLTVV.